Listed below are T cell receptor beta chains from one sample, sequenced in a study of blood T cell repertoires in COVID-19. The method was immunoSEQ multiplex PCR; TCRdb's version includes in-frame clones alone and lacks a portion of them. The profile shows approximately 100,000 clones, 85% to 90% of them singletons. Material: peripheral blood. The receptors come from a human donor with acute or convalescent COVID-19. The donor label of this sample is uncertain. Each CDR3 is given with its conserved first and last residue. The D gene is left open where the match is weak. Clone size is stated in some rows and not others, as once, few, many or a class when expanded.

cdr3_aa: CASSRGQGREKLFF; cdr3_nt: TGTGCCAGCAGCCGGGGACAGGGAAGGGAAAAACTGTTTTTT; d_call: TRBD1; j_call: TRBJ1-4; v_call: TRBV28; clone_size: NA
cdr3_aa: CASKGTGVGAGNTIYF; cdr3_nt: TGTGCCAGTAAGGGGACAGGGGTAGGGGCTGGAAACACCATATATTTT; d_call: TRBD1; j_call: TRBJ1-3; v_call: TRBV19; clone_size: NA
cdr3_aa: CASSQTGNVYEQYF; cdr3_nt: TGTGCCAGCTCCCAGACAGGCAACGTCTACGAGCAGTACTTC; d_call: NA; j_call: TRBJ2-7; v_call: TRBV6-5; clone_size: NA
cdr3_aa: CASSNRPGQGAYGYTF; cdr3_nt: TGTGCCAGCTCGAATAGGCCGGGACAGGGGGCCTATGGCTACACCTTC; d_call: TRBD1; j_call: TRBJ1-2; v_call: TRBV18; clone_size: NA
cdr3_aa: CAISTQYGYTF; cdr3_nt: TGTGCCATCAGCACACAGTATGGCTACACCTTC; d_call: NA; j_call: TRBJ1-2; v_call: TRBV10-3; clone_size: NA
cdr3_aa: CASSLIGQDTDTQYF; cdr3_nt: TGCGCCAGCAGCTTGATCGGACAGGACACAGATACGCAGTATTTT; d_call: TRBD1; j_call: TRBJ2-3; v_call: TRBV5-1; clone_size: NA
cdr3_aa: CASTTGTGPFPGEQFF; cdr3_nt: TGTGCCAGCACCACCGGGACAGGCCCGTTTCCTGGTGAGCAGTTCTTC; d_call: TRBD1; j_call: TRBJ2-1; v_call: TRBV5-6; clone_size: once
cdr3_aa: CASRKIAGGYEQYF; cdr3_nt: TGTGCCAGCAGAAAAATAGCGGGGGGGTACGAGCAGTACTTC; d_call: TRBD2; j_call: TRBJ2-7; v_call: TRBV6-5; clone_size: once
cdr3_aa: CASSIGPTGDEQYF; cdr3_nt: TGTGCCAGTAGTATAGGCCCTACAGGGGACGAGCAGTACTTC; d_call: TRBD1; j_call: TRBJ2-7; v_call: TRBV19; clone_size: once
cdr3_aa: CASSLSTGPTEAFF; cdr3_nt: TGTGCCAGCTCACTTTCAACAGGGCCCACTGAAGCTTTCTTT; d_call: NA; j_call: TRBJ1-1; v_call: TRBV18; clone_size: NA
cdr3_aa: CASSLAYRTSGRETQYF; cdr3_nt: TGTGCCAGCAGCTTGGCTTACAGGACTAGCGGGAGAGAGACCCAGTACTTC; d_call: TRBD2; j_call: TRBJ2-5; v_call: TRBV5-4; clone_size: medium-sized
cdr3_aa: CSGTSSFF; cdr3_nt: TGCAGCGGAACAAGTTCTTTCTTT; d_call: NA; j_call: TRBJ1-1; v_call: TRBV29-1; clone_size: NA
cdr3_aa: CASSEGFTVAAYEQYF; cdr3_nt: TGTGCCAGTAGTGAGGGATTCACTGTCGCCGCCTACGAGCAGTACTTC; d_call: NA; j_call: TRBJ2-7; v_call: TRBV19; clone_size: NA
cdr3_aa: CASSFGTSGTDTQYF; cdr3_nt: TGTGCCAGCAGCTTCGGCACTAGCGGCACAGATACGCAGTATTTT; d_call: TRBD2; j_call: TRBJ2-3; v_call: TRBV7-7; clone_size: NA
cdr3_aa: CASSVGTGVGEKLFF; cdr3_nt: TGTGCCAGCAGCGTAGGGACAGGGGTTGGAGAAAAACTGTTTTTT; d_call: TRBD1; j_call: TRBJ1-4; v_call: TRBV9; clone_size: NA
cdr3_aa: CASSQPGQTSGNTIYF; cdr3_nt: TGTGCCAGCAGTCAACCGGGACAGACCTCTGGAAACACCATATATTTT; d_call: TRBD1; j_call: TRBJ1-3; v_call: TRBV6-2/TRBV6-3; clone_size: NA
cdr3_aa: CASSRDTGDEQFF; cdr3_nt: TGTGCCAGCAGCCGCGATACCGGGGATGAGCAGTTCTTC; d_call: NA; j_call: TRBJ2-1; v_call: TRBV12-3/TRBV12-4; clone_size: NA
cdr3_aa: CAISESRGSYGYTF; cdr3_nt: TGTGCCATCAGTGAAAGCAGGGGGTCCTATGGCTACACCTTC; d_call: TRBD1; j_call: TRBJ1-2; v_call: TRBV10-3; clone_size: NA
cdr3_aa: CASSRGQMGEKLFF; cdr3_nt: TGTGCCAGCAGCCGGGGACAGATGGGGGAAAAACTGTTTTTT; d_call: TRBD1; j_call: TRBJ1-4; v_call: TRBV28; clone_size: NA